This T cell receptor beta chain emerged from a study of Ad26.COV2.S vaccination and SARS-CoV-2 variants. On the study more broadly: Ad26.COV2.S shots went into the muscle once or twice, 56 days apart. Study-level results: Similar non-spike TCR breadth was observed in recipients of vaccine and of placebo. The analyses of TCR breadth and depth may have understated the size of total T cell responses.

This sample's treatment: around 19 received Ad26.COV2.S at low or high dose, single or two shots; roughly five received placebo; per-sample allocation not given. On day 63 after the first injection, vaccine and placebo recipients gave samples. Here immunoSEQ multiplex PCR was the method, and the copy in TCRdb shows in-frame clones only, minus some. This table has 380,000 or so clones, about 86% appearing once. Trimming removed 0 bases at V and 1 base at J, with 10 bases between. Germline V gene data show CDR1 as SGHKS and CDR2 as YYEKEE (reference sequence). The CDR3 covers 15 residues. Details on this clone: Its target is unknown.

The receptor was derived from a person between 18 and 60 years old who received the Ad26.COV2.S COVID-19 vaccine or a placebo. Sequences were derived from peripheral blood, sampled in a trial of Ad26.COV2.S vaccine versus placebo. The chain is built from TRBV5-5 and TRBJ1-2, with D perhaps TRBD1 (6 bases). The CDR3 bases are TGTGCCAGCAGCTTGGCCGGACAGAATAACTATGGCTACACCTTC. Translation gives CASSLAGQNNYGYTF. The full variable domain, its missing parts supplied by reference TRBV5-5 and TRBJ1-2, is DAGVTQSPTHLIKTRGQQVTLRCSPISGHKSVSWYQQVLGQGPQFIFQYYEKEERGRGNFPDRFSARQFPNYSSELNVNALLLGDSALYLCASSLAGQNNYGYTFGSGTRLTVV.